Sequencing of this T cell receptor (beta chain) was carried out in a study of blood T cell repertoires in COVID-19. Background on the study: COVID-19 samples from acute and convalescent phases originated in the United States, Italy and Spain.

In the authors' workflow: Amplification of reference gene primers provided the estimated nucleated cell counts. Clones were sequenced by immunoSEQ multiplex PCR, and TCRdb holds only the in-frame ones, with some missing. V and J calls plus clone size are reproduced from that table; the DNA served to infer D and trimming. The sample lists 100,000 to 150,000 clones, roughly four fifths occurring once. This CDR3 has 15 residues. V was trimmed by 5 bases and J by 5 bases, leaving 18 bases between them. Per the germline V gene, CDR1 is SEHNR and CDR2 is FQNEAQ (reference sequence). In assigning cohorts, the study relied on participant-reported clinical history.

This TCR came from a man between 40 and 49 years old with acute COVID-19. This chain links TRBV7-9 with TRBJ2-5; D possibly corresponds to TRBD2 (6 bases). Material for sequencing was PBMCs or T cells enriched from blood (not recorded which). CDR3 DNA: TGTGCCAGCAGCCCCCTCGGGGGTTGGCAGGAGACCCAGTACTTC. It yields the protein CASSPLGGWQETQYF.